Listed here are 31 T cell receptor beta chains from one sample, sequenced in a study of T cell responses to AZD1222 COVID-19 vaccine. Data came from immunoSEQ multiplex PCR; TCRdb stores just in-frame clones and leaves some out. The table has around 110,000 clones, 70% to 90% seen once. Sequenced here: peripheral blood, sampled on day 0 of MenACWY control vaccination. These receptors all stem from an adult in good health.

The rearrangement joins TRBV19 to TRBJ2-5; 8 nucleotides match TRBD2. The CDR3 totals 16 residues. V lost 4 bases to trimming and J lost 3 bases; unmatched junction nucleotides: 10. Germline V gene data show CDR1 as LNHDA and CDR2 as SQIVND (reference sequence). The CDR3 nucleotides read TGTGCCAGTAGTAGAGTGGGAGTAGCGGGAAAAGAGACCCAGTACTTC. As protein: CASSRVGVAGKETQYF.

V is TRBV19 and J is TRBJ2-7; 9 bases match TRBD2. Germline CDR1 reads LNHDA; CDR2 reads SQIVND (reference sequence). The ends lost 0 bases at V and 6 bases at J; junction bases unmatched: 6. The CDR3 sequence is 15 residues long. CDR3 in DNA: TGTGCCAGTAGTATAGACGCGGGGGGGCAGACCGAGCAGTACTTC. Its protein is CASSIDAGGQTEQYF.

The chain recombines TRBV30 with TRBJ1-2; D is perhaps TRBD1 (5 bases). The ends were cut back, 0 bases at V and 4 bases at J, with 9 bases in the middle. CDR1 is GTSNPN and CDR2 is SVGIG in the germline V gene (reference sequence). This CDR3 has 13 amino acids. CDR3 sequence reads: CAWSVQGGYGYTF. CDR3 coding DNA: TGTGCCTGGAGTGTGCAGGGCGGCTATGGCTACACCTTC.

The genes are TRBV11-1 and TRBJ2-7, with D tentatively TRBD1 (5 bases). CDR3 length equals 12 residues. The V and J ends lost 6 bases and 6 bases respectively, with 12 bases between them. Germline V gives CDR1 SGHAT, CDR2 FQDESV (reference sequence). This CDR3 reads CASRRSGFEQYF. The CDR3 DNA follows: TGTGCCAGCAGGCGGTCAGGGTTCGAGCAGTACTTC.

The chain is built from TRBV30 and TRBJ2-5; the D is unclear. CDR1 GTSNPN and CDR2 SVGIG come from the germline V gene (reference sequence). V lost 8 bases, J lost 1 base, and 14 bases lay in between. The CDR3 is 13 residues long. CDR3 region: CAGLHRVQETQYF. CDR3 nucleotide sequence: TGTGCCGGGCTCCATAGGGTCCAAGAGACCCAGTACTTC.

This chain uses TRBV11-3 with TRBJ2-7; a weak D match, TRBD1 (6 bases). Trimming took off 1 base at V and 3 bases at J, with 7 bases between the two ends. CDR1 and CDR2 (germline): SGHNT, YENEEA. The CDR3 loop spans 13 amino acids. The CDR3 region has the DNA TGTGCCAGCAGCTTAGCGACAGGCTACGAGCAGTACTTC. Translated, it gives CASSLATGYEQYF.

This chain connects TRBV7-3 to TRBJ2-2; 8 bases line up with TRBD1. V was clipped by 4 bases and J by 3 bases; unmatched bases: 4. CDR1 and CDR2 (germline): SGHTA, FQGTGA. CDR3 size: 15 residues. The chain's CDR3 is CASSSTGVHTGELFF. DNA for the CDR3: TGTGCCAGCAGCTCGACAGGGGTTCACACCGGGGAGCTGTTTTTT.

CDR3 sequence (DNA): TGTGCCAGCAGCCACCCGGGACTTTCAGACGAGCAGTACTTC. This encodes CASSHPGLSDEQYF. The J gene is TRBJ2-7, the V gene TRBV16, with D perhaps matching TRBD2 (6 bases). Germline CDR1 is KGHSY and CDR2 is FQNENV. This CDR3 comprises 14 residues. V lost 3 bases, J lost 5 bases, and 14 bases lay in between. The complete variable domain, with remaining parts taken from reference TRBV16 and TRBJ2-7, reads GEEVAQTPKHLVRGEGQKAKLYCAPIKGHSYVFWYQQVLKNEFKFLISFQNENVFDETGMPKERFSAKCLPNSPCSLEIQATKLEDSAVYFCASSHPGLSDEQYFGPGTRLTVT.

The chain combines TRBV4-3 with TRBJ1-5; tentatively, D is TRBD1 (6 bases). Trimming removed 0 bases at V and 6 bases at J, with 12 bases between. The germline CDR1 and CDR2 sequences are LGHNA and YSLEER. The CDR3 consists of 15 residues. Here the CDR3 DNA reads TGCGCCAGCAGCCAAGAATGGGGGGCGGGTCAGCCCCAGCATTTT. Its translation is CASSQEWGAGQPQHF.

The chain has TRBV7-3 and TRBJ2-2; 7 bases map to TRBD2. Germline V gene lookup returns CDR1 SGHTA and CDR2 FQGTGA. This CDR3 is built from 14 residues. The V and J ends lost 7 bases and 4 bases, in that order; junction bases with no gene match: 6. CDR3 nucleotide sequence: TGTGCCAGCAAATTACCGGGGGGCACCGGGGAGCTGTTTTTT. Amino acid sequence: CASKLPGGTGELFF.

The chain couples TRBV28 to TRBJ1-5; 9 bases match TRBD1. Looked up from germline, CDR1 is MDHEN and CDR2 is SYDVKM. CDR3 size: 15 residues. V shed 5 bases and J 2 bases; nucleotides not matched to a gene: 4. The CDR3 reads CASSKDRGGNQPQHF. As DNA, the CDR3 is TGTGCCAGCAGTAAGGACAGGGGAGGCAATCAGCCCCAGCATTTT.

V is TRBV28 and J is TRBJ1-2; D not certain. This CDR3 is built from 14 residues. Trimming stripped 6 bases from V and 3 bases from J, with 14 bases between. Germline V gene data show CDR1 as MDHEN and CDR2 as SYDVKM. CDR3 residues: CASRIDLKDYGYTF. The CDR3 DNA sequence: TGTGCCAGCAGAATAGACCTAAAAGACTATGGCTACACCTTC.

The V gene is TRBV24-1, the J gene TRBJ2-5; D not resolved. Germline V lookup: CDR1 KGHDR, CDR2 SFDVKD. This CDR3 region has 13 residues. Trimming took off 4 bases at V and 2 bases at J, with 7 bases between the two ends. CDR3 DNA sequence: TGTGCCACCAGTGACCGAGGACAAGAGACCCAGTACTTC. Translation: CATSDRGQETQYF.

In DNA, the CDR3 is TGCGCCAGCAGCCTTTGGTCCGGGGAGCTGTTTTTT. The encoded protein is CASSLWSGELFF. The genes are TRBV5-1 and TRBJ2-2; D not certain. The CDR3 is made up of 12 amino acids. Trimming shortened V by 4 bases and J by 6 bases, and 7 bases separated the two germline ends. The germline gives CDR1 SGHRS, CDR2 YFSETQ.

V is TRBV24-1 and J is TRBJ2-1; 9 bases match TRBD1. Germline lookup yields CDR1 KGHDR and CDR2 SFDVKD. The CDR3 covers 14 residues. Germline trimming cut 6 bases from V and 10 bases from J; bases unmatched to any gene: 9. CDR3 sequence reads: CATSPTGGRDEQFF. For the CDR3, the DNA is TGTGCCACCAGTCCCACAGGGGGCCGGGACGAGCAGTTCTTC.

The CDR3 protein is CARLDCEQFF. DNA for the CDR3: TGTGCCAGGCTGGACTGTGAGCAGTTCTTC. The V and J genes are TRBV7-3 and TRBJ2-1; D is perhaps TRBD2 (5 bases). Germline loops: CDR1 SGHTA, CDR2 FQGTGA. This CDR3 is 10 amino acids long. Trimming shortened V by 9 bases and J by 9 bases, and 9 bases separated the two germline ends.

The chain couples TRBV6-5 to TRBJ1-5; the match to TRBD1 covers 8 bases. Germline loops: CDR1 MNHEY, CDR2 SVGAGI. The junction had 8 bases not matched to a gene; V was cut back by 6 bases and J by 4 bases. CDR3 length equals 15 residues. CDR3 DNA: TGTGCCAGCAGGACTCGACAGGGGAGGAATCAGCCCCAGCATTTT. This codes for CASRTRQGRNQPQHF.

V and J are TRBV28 and TRBJ1-1; D ambiguous. The V and J ends lost 1 base and 2 bases respectively, with 8 bases between them. CDR3 length: 14 residues. Germline lookup yields CDR1 MDHEN and CDR2 SYDVKM. CDR3: CASSLLNSNTEAFF. The CDR3, as DNA: TGTGCCAGCAGTTTATTAAACTCAAACACTGAAGCTTTCTTT.

This clone has a single count. The J gene is TRBJ1-4, the V gene TRBV7-2; D gene ambiguous. The CDR3 runs 15 residues. Per germline, CDR1 SGHTA and CDR2 FQGNSA. V lost 4 bases, J lost 0 bases, and 9 bases lay in between. CDR3 loop: CASSSDGATNEKLFF. As DNA, the CDR3 is TGTGCCAGCAGCTCGGACGGTGCAACTAATGAAAAACTGTTTTTT.

The V gene is TRBV4-3, the J gene TRBJ2-3, with 7 bases that match TRBD2. CDR1 is LGHNA, CDR2 YSLEER, per germline. With 0 bases clipped from V and 0 bases from J, the junction kept 9 bases outside the gene matches. The CDR3 has 18 amino acids. The DNA for the CDR3 is TGCGCCAGCAGCCAAGATCTTGGGGCGCGGGGGAGCACAGATACGCAGTATTTT. Residues: CASSQDLGARGSTDTQYF.

The gene calls are TRBV7-2 and TRBJ1-5; 7 nucleotides align to TRBD1. The V segment lost 5 bases and the J segment 5 bases; nucleotides outside the gene matches: 9. CDR1 SGHTA and CDR2 FQGNSA come from the germline V gene. The CDR3 runs to 15 residues. Written as DNA, the CDR3 is TGTGCCAGCAGCCTAAGACAGGGAATGGATCAGCCCCAGCATTTT. Its protein is CASSLRQGMDQPQHF.

The chain recombines TRBV7-9 with TRBJ1-1, with 10 bases aligning to TRBD1. Per germline, CDR1 SEHNR and CDR2 FQNEAQ (reference sequence). Trimming took 3 bases from V and 5 from J; bases not matched to a gene: 3. The CDR3 extends over 14 amino acids. CDR3 loop: CASSLTGGKTEAFF. CDR3 coding DNA: TGTGCCAGCAGCTTGACAGGGGGCAAAACTGAAGCTTTCTTT.

V gene TRBV28 combines with J gene TRBJ2-6; 8 bases match TRBD1. CDR3 length: 17 amino acids. Trimming cost V 6 bases and J 2 bases; bases outside gene matches: 9. CDR1 is MDHEN, CDR2 SYDVKM, per germline. In DNA form, the CDR3 reads TGTGCCAGCAGCTTCAGGGGGCTACAAGCTGGGGCCAACGTCCTGACTTTC. It is translated as CASSFRGLQAGANVLTF.

This clone was recorded only once. J is TRBJ1-1 and V is TRBV28; no clear D gene. V dropped 7 bases and J dropped 6 bases, with 15 bases sitting between them. CDR1 is MDHEN and CDR2 is SYDVKM in the germline V gene. CDR3 length: 13 residues. CDR3 region: CASTWTHRPEAFF. In DNA form, the CDR3 reads TGTGCCAGCACCTGGACTCATCGCCCTGAAGCTTTCTTT.

The genes are TRBV6-2 or TRBV6-3 and TRBJ1-5; maybe TRBD1 (6 bases). This CDR3 is built from 16 residues. V was pared by 1 base and J by 3 bases, with 13 bases between. Looked up from germline, CDR1 is MNHEY and CDR2 is SVGEGT. This chain's CDR3 is CASSYFGGVYNQPQHF. CDR3 in DNA: TGTGCCAGCAGTTACTTTGGGGGCGTCTACAATCAGCCCCAGCATTTT.

This sequence joins TRBV5-1 and TRBJ1-5; D might be TRBD1 (5 bases). The CDR3 sequence is 15 residues long. V gave up 2 bases and J gave up 4 bases, with 13 bases separating them. The germline gives CDR1 SGHRS, CDR2 YFSETQ. CDR3 DNA: TGCGCCAGCAGCTTCGGGGGTGGTACAAATCAGCCCCAGCATTTT. Protein sequence: CASSFGGGTNQPQHF.

This clone has just one count. V usage is TRBV2 and J usage is TRBJ2-2; 10 bases are a match to TRBD2. Per the germline V gene, CDR1 is SNHLY and CDR2 is FYNNEI. V shed 5 bases, J shed 4 bases, and the junction held 7 bases outside the gene matches. The CDR3 extends over 16 amino acids. In nucleotides, the CDR3 is TGTGCCAGCAGTTCTAGCGGGGGTGGGATCACCGGGGAGCTGTTTTTT. Translation: CASSSSGGGITGELFF.

J is TRBJ2-2 and V is TRBV7-3; 8 bases are a match to TRBD1. This CDR3 has 15 residues. From germline, CDR1 is SGHTA and CDR2 FQGTGA. The V and J ends lost 2 bases and 8 bases, in that order; junction bases with no gene match: 7. The CDR3 DNA reads TGTGCCAGCAGCTTATCCTCAGGGGGCAAAGGGGAGCTGTTTTTT. It specifies CASSLSSGGKGELFF.

The rearrangement uses TRBV6-1 and TRBJ1-5, with D maybe TRBD1 (5 bases). The CDR3 has 17 residues. Germline CDR1 is MNHNS and CDR2 is SASEGT. V was pared by 3 bases and J by 2 bases, with 17 bases between. In nucleotides, the CDR3 is TGTGCCAGCAGTGACCCGACAGCCGGAGGTCGCAATCAGCCCCAGCATTTT. This encodes CASSDPTAGGRNQPQHF.

The chain recombines TRBV7-2 with TRBJ1-2; perhaps TRBD1 as D (6 bases). The CDR3 has 14 residues. V was cut by 5 bases and J by 1 base, with 11 bases left in between. Germline V gene lookup returns CDR1 SGHTA and CDR2 FQGNSA. The CDR3 DNA reads as TGTGCCAGCAGCGTGGACAGCCTTAACTATGGCTACACCTTC. Protein product: CASSVDSLNYGYTF.

The chain joins TRBV28 to TRBJ1-2, with D unclear. Germline-derived CDR1 and CDR2 are MDHEN and SYDVKM. The CDR3 spans 12 residues. The V end was cut by 5 bases, the J end by 8 bases, with 12 bases between. DNA of the CDR3: TGTGCCAGCAGTATCCCTAGGGAGGGCTACACCTTC. It translates to CASSIPREGYTF.